This paragraph reports one T cell receptor (beta chain). What it binds is not known. TCR beta libraries used about 1.8 micrograms of DNA from cryopreserved PBMCs. This specimen belongs to a study of cytotoxic CD8 clonotypes in ibrutinib-treated CLL. Across the whole study: Average yields of approximately 260,000 productive templates and 94,082 productive rearrangements characterized the samples. Study-wide results and caveats: Public clonotypes, rarely seen, contracted or held steady on treatment. Clonality was higher at baseline than in age-matched healthy donors and tracked circulating CD8+ T-cell counts.

Profiling relied on immunoSEQ multiplex PCR, and the TCRdb table lists in-frame clones only, not all of them. The sample records over 130,000 clones, over 75% being singletons. The CDR3 runs 13 residues. The germline V gene encodes CDR1 SGHRS and CDR2 YFSETQ. Trimming removed 0 bases at V and 11 bases at J, with 14 bases between. The source was PBMCs, collected after 36 months of ibrutinib treatment. This sequence was found in a human donor with chronic lymphocytic leukemia. The chain carries TRBV5-1 and TRBJ1-1; D gene uncertain. The CDR3 reads CASSLALGGPAFF. CDR3 sequence (DNA): TGCGCCAGCAGCTTGGCCTTGGGTGGTCCCGCTTTCTTT.